The present T cell receptor beta chain was sequenced within a study of T cells in Graves' hyperthyroidism and ophthalmopathy. Study observations and caveats: The model anticipated ophthalmopathy a median approximately six months pre-onset. A model of 13 V-J pairs discriminated ophthalmopathy from stable hyperthyroidism.

Patients with uncontrolled infections, other autoimmune diseases, pregnancy or lactation were excluded. The PBMCs had their origin in around 10 ml of fresh peripheral blood. Amplified TCR beta CDR3 regions derived from RNA transcripts. HTBI primers were the set used in a first-round RT-PCR of the TCR CDR3. TCRdb re-derived calls from the multiplex PCR reads in MiXCR, one entry per CDR3 protein. The repertoire holds 270,000 or so distinct CDR3 sequences, with less than 30% as singletons. As for this clonotype: Its matching antigen is unknown.

The V gene lost 3 bases and the J gene lost 3 bases, with 17 bases spanning the gap. From germline, CDR1 is MDHEN and CDR2 SYDVKM. The length of the CDR3 is 16 residues. The sequencing input was blood. The sequence came from a man aged 35 to 55 with Graves' hyperthyroidism that later progressed to Graves' ophthalmopathy. The chain couples TRBV28 to TRBJ1-1, with D unresolved. In DNA, the CDR3 is TGTGCCAGCAGTTTTCCCCAAGGCTCAGGCCACACTGAAGCTTTCTTT. This translates into CASSFPQGSGHTEAFF.